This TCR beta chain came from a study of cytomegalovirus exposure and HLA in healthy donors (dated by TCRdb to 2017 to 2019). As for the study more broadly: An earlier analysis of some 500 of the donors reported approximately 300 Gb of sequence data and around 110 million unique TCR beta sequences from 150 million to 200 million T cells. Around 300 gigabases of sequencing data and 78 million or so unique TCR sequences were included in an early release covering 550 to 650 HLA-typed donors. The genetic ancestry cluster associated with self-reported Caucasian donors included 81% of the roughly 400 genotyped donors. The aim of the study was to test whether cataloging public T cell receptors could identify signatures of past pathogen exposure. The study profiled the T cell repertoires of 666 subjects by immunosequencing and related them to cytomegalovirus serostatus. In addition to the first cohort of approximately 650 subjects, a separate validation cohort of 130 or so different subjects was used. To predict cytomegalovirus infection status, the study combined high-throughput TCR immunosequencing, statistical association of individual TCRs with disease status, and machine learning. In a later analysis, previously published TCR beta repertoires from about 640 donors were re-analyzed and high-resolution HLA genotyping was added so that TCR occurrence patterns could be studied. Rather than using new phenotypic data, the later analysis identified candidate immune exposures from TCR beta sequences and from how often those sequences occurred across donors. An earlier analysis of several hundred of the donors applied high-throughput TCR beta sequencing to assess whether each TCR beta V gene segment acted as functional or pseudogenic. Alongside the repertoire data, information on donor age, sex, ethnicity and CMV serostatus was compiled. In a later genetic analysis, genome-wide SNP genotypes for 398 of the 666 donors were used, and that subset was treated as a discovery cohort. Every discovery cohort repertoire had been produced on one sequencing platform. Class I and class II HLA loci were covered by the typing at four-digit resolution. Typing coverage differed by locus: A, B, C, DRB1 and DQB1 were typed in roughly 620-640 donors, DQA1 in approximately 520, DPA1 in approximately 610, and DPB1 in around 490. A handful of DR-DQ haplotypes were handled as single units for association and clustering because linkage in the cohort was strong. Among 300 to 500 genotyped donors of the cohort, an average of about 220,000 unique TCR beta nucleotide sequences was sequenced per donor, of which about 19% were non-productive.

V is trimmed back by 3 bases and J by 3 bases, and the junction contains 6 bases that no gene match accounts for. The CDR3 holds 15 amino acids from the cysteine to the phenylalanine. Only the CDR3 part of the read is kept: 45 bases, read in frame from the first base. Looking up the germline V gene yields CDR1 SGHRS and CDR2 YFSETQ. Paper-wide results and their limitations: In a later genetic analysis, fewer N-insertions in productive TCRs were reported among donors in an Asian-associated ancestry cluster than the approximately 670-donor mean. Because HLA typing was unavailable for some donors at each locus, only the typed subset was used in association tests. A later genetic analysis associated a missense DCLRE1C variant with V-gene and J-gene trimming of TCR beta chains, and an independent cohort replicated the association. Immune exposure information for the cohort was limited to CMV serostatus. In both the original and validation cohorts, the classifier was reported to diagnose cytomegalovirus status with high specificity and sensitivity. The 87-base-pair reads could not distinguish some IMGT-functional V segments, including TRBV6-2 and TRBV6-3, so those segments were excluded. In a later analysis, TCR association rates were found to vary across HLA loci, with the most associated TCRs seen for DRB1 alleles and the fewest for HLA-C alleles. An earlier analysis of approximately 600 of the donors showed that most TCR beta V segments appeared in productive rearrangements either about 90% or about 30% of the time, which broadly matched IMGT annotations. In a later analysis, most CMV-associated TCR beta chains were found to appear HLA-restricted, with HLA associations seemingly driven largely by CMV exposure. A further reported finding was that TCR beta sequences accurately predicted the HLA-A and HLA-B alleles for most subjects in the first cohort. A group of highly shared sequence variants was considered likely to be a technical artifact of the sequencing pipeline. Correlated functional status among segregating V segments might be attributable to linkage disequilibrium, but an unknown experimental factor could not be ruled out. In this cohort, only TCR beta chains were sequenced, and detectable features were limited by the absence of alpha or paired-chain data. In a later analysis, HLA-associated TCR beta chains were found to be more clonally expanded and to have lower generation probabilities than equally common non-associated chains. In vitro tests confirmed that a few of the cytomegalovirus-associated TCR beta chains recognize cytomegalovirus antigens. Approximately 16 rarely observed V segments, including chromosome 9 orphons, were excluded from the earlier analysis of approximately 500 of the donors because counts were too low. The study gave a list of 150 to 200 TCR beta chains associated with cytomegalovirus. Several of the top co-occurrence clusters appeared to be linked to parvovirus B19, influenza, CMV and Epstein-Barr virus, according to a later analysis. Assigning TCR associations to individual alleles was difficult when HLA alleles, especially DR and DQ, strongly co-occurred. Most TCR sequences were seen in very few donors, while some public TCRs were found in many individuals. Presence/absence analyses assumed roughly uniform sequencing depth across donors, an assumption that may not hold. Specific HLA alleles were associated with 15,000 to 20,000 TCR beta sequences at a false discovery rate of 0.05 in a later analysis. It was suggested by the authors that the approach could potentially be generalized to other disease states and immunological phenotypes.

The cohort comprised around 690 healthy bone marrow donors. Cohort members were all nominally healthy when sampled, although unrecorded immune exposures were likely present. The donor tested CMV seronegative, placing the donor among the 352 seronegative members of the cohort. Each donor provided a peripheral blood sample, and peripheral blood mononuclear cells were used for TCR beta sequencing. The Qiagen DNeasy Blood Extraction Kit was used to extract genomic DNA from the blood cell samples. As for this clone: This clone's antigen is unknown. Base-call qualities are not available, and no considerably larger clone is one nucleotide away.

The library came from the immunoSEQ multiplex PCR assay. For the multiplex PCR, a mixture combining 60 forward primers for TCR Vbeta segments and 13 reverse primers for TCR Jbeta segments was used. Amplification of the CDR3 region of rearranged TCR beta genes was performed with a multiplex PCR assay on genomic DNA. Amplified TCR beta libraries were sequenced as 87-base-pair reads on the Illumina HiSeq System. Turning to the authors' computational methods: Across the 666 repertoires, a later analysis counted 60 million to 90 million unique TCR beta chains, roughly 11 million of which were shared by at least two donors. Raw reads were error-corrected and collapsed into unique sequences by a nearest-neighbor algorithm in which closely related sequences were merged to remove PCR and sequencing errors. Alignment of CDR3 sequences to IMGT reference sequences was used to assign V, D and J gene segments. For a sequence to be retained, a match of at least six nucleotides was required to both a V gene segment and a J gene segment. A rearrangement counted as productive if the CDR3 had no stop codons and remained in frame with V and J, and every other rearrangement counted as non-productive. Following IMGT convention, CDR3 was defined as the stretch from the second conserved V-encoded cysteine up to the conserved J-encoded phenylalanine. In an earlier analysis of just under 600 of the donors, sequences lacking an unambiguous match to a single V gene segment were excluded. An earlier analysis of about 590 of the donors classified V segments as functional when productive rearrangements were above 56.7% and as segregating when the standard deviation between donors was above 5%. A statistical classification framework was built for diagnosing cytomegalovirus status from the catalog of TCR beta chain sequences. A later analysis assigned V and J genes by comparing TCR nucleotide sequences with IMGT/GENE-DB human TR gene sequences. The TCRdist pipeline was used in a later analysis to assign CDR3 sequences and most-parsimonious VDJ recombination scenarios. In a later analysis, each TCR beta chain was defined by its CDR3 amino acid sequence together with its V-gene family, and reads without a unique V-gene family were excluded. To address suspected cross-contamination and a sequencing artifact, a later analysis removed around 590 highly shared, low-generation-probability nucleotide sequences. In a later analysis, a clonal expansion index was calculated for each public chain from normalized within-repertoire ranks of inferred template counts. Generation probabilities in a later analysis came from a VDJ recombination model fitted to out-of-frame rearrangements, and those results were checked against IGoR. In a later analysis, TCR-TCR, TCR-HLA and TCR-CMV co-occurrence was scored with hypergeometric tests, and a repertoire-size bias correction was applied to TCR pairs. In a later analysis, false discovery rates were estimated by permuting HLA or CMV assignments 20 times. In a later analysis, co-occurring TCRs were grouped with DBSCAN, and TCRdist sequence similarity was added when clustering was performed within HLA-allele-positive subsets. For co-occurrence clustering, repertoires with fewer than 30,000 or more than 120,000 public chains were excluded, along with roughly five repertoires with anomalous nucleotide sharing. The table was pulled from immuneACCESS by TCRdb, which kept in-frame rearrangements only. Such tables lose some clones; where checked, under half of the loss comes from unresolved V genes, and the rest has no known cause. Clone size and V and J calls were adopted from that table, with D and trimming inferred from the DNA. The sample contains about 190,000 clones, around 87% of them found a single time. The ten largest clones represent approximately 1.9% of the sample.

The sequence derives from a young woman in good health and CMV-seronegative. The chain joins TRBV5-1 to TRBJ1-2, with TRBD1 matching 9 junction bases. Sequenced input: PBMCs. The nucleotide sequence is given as TGCGCCAGCAGCTGGGGGACAGGGAGAGACTATGGCTACACCTTC. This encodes CASSWGTGRDYGYTF.